One sample yielded the 7 T cell receptor beta chains listed below, sequenced in a study of CD8 T cells in ankylosing spondylitis. TCRdb itself ran the 5' RACE reads through MiXCR, one entry per CDR3 protein. The sample shows tens of thousands of distinct CDR3 sequences, approximately 5.3% of them seen only once. Sequenced: blood, either unsorted or a sorted T cell fraction (not recorded which). Receptors originate from a male donor with ankylosing spondylitis or in good health (not recorded which).

A word on this clonotype: A clone one base away is much larger, so this may be a read error. The V and J genes are TRBV3-1 and TRBJ2-1, with TRBD2 matching over 13 bases. Looked up from germline, CDR1 is LGHDT and CDR2 is YNNKEL (reference sequence). The CDR3 spans 17 residues. Here the CDR3 reads CASQRLAGGSSYNEQLF. In DNA, the CDR3 is TGTGCCAGCCAGAGACTAGCGGGGGGCAGCTCCTACAATGAGCAGCTCTTC.

This clonotype showed up many times. The V gene is TRBV18, the J gene TRBJ2-5, with D possibly TRBD1 on 5 matching bases. Germline-derived CDR1 and CDR2 are KGHSH and LQKENI. Trimming removed 0 bases from V and 7 bases from J, with 12 bases in between. The CDR3 totals 14 residues. CDR3 DNA sequence: TGTGCCAGCTCACCACCGTCAGGGCTCGGGACCCAGTACTTC. This sequence encodes CASSPPSGLGTQYF.

This clonotype has ten or more counts. The chain employs TRBV7-6 and TRBJ2-2; D gene ambiguous. V was pared by 7 bases and J by 6 bases, with 12 bases between. The CDR3 is 13 amino acids. Germline V lookup: CDR1 SGHVS, CDR2 FNYEAQ. Here the CDR3 DNA reads TGTGCCAGCACAGGCGGCCCTGCCGGGGAGCTGTTTTTT. Amino acids: CASTGGPAGELFF.

This clonotype was seen at least ten times. The chain links TRBV10-3 to TRBJ1-2; no definite D call. Trimming removed 5 bases at V and 7 bases at J, with 17 bases between. The CDR3 spans 14 residues. Germline V gene lookup returns CDR1 ENHRY and CDR2 SYGVKD. The CDR3 region has the DNA TGTGCCATCAGTCCCCCCGAGACACGCGGTGGCTACACCTTC. Its translation is CAISPPETRGGYTF.

This clonotype was observed many times. CDR3 sequence: CATSRDLTGGTEAFF. The DNA for the CDR3 is TGTGCCACCAGCAGAGATCTAACAGGGGGCACTGAAGCTTTCTTT. V and J are TRBV15 and TRBJ1-1; 8 bases map to TRBD1. From germline, CDR1 is LNHNV and CDR2 YYDKDF (reference sequence). Germline trimming cut 0 bases from V and 4 bases from J; bases unmatched to any gene: 4. This CDR3 is 15 amino acids long.

This clonotype was seen at least ten times. CDR3 sequence (DNA): TGTGCCAGCAGTTACCTTGGTGGGGCCAAAAACATTCAGTACTTC. Its translation: CASSYLGGAKNIQYF. The chain joins TRBV6-5 to TRBJ2-4; D uncertain. With 2 bases removed from V and 1 base from J, the gap between germline ends came to 9 bases. CDR1 MNHEY and CDR2 SVGAGI come from the germline V gene. The CDR3 has 15 amino acids.

This clonotype was counted ten times or more. The chain is built from TRBV5-1 and TRBJ1-1; TRBD1 is a possible D gene (6 bases). This CDR3 contains 13 residues. Germline assignment: CDR1 SGHRS and CDR2 YFSETQ. With 4 bases removed from V and 5 bases from J, the gap between germline ends came to 12 bases. The CDR3: CASSLGQSTEAFF. DNA for the CDR3: TGCGCCAGCAGCCTCGGACAGAGTACTGAAGCTTTCTTT.